This T cell receptor (beta chain) is from a study of molecular identifiers for immune sequencing clone quantification. In germline, CDR1 is ENHRY, CDR2 SYGVKD. The CDR3 runs 15 residues. The V and J ends lost 3 bases and 2 bases respectively, with 13 bases between them. This clonotype was observed a handful of times. One entry per CDR3 protein results from TCRdb running MiXCR on the PCR reads. The profile shows about 97,000 distinct CDR3 sequences, 30% to 35% of them singletons. Naive CD8 T cells were picked out by sorting for CD8+CD4-CCR7+CD45RA+. The V gene is TRBV10-3, the J gene TRBJ1-2; D perhaps matches TRBD1 (6 bases). The source is a human donor in good health. Some libraries in this study had Jurkat cell RNA spiked in. The sequencing sample was made of naive CD8+ T cells from blood, with Jurkat cell RNA spiked in. Subset here: FACS-sorted CD8+CD4-CCR7+CD45RA+ naive T cells. Written as DNA, the CDR3 is TGTGCCATCAGTGAAGATAACAGGGAGAACTATGGCTACACCTTC. This codes for CAISEDNRENYGYTF.